This TCR beta chain was identified in a study of cytomegalovirus exposure and HLA in healthy donors (dated by TCRdb to between 2016 and 2019). Study-level background: An earlier analysis of some 600 of the donors reported over 250 Gb of sequence data and 117 million unique TCR beta sequences obtained from about 179 million T cells. Among roughly 400 genotyped donors of the cohort, an average of approximately 200,000 unique TCR beta nucleotide sequences was sequenced per donor, of which about 19% were non-productive. Alongside the repertoire data, information on donor age, sex, ethnicity and CMV serostatus was compiled. Roughly 300 gigabases of sequencing data and tens of millions of unique TCR sequences were included in an early release covering around 650 HLA-typed donors. An earlier analysis of around 640 of the donors used high-throughput TCR beta sequencing to judge whether each TCR beta V gene segment behaved as functional or pseudogenic. HLA typing covered class I and class II loci at four-digit resolution. To study patterns of TCR occurrence, a later analysis re-analyzed previously published TCR beta repertoires from 666 donors and added high-resolution HLA genotyping. In a later genetic analysis, genome-wide SNP genotypes for 398 of the 666 donors were used, and that subset was treated as a discovery cohort. High-throughput TCR immunosequencing, statistical association of individual TCRs with disease status, and machine learning were combined to predict cytomegalovirus infection status. All discovery cohort repertoires had been generated on a single sequencing platform. In the later analysis, no new phenotypic data were used to find candidate immune exposures; instead, reliance was placed on TCR beta sequences and their occurrence across donors. The genetic ancestry cluster associated with self-reported Caucasian donors included roughly 84% of the roughly 400 genotyped donors. Typing coverage differed by locus: A, B, C, DRB1 and DQB1 were typed in about 620-640 donors, DQA1 in about 500, DPA1 in 600 to 610, and DPB1 in 400 to 480. The study used immunosequencing to profile the T cell repertoires of several hundred subjects and linked those repertoires to cytomegalovirus serostatus. The study was designed to test whether signatures of past pathogen exposure could be identified by cataloging public T cell receptors. Because of strong linkage in the cohort, roughly five DR-DQ haplotypes were treated as single units for association and clustering. A separate validation cohort of approximately 130 different subjects was used in addition to the 666-subject first cohort. Points the paper makes about the study in general: Because counts were too low, some 16 rarely observed V segments, including chromosome 9 orphons, were excluded from the earlier analysis of several hundred of the donors. According to the authors, the approach could potentially be generalized to other disease states and immunological phenotypes. Several of the top co-occurrence clusters appeared to be linked to parvovirus B19, influenza, CMV and Epstein-Barr virus, according to a later analysis. In a later analysis, most CMV-associated TCR beta chains were found to appear HLA-restricted, with HLA associations seemingly driven largely by CMV exposure. Because HLA typing was unavailable for some donors at each locus, only the typed subset was used in association tests. Roughly uniform sequencing depth across donors was assumed in presence/absence analyses, although this assumption may not hold. Broadly in line with IMGT annotations, most TCR beta V segments showed up in productive rearrangements about 87% or about 30% of the time in an earlier analysis of around 600 of the donors. A later genetic analysis associated a missense DCLRE1C variant with V-gene and J-gene trimming of TCR beta chains, and an independent cohort replicated the association. Specific HLA alleles were associated with around 18,000 TCR beta sequences at a false discovery rate of 0.05 in a later analysis. A group of highly shared sequence variants was considered likely to be a technical artifact of the sequencing pipeline. In both the original and validation cohorts, the classifier was reported to diagnose cytomegalovirus status with high specificity and sensitivity. The study listed 150 to 200 TCR beta chains as associated with cytomegalovirus. Linkage disequilibrium might explain the correlated functional status among segregating V segments, but an unknown experimental factor could not be excluded. In vitro tests confirmed that three of the cytomegalovirus-associated TCR beta chains recognize cytomegalovirus antigens. According to a later analysis, TCR association rates differed among HLA loci, with DRB1 alleles showing the most associated TCRs and HLA-C alleles showing the fewest. In this cohort, only TCR beta chains were sequenced, and detectable features were limited by the absence of alpha or paired-chain data. Compared with equally common non-associated chains, HLA-associated TCR beta chains in a later analysis were more clonally expanded and had lower generation probabilities. A further reported finding was that TCR beta sequences accurately predicted the HLA-A and HLA-B alleles for most subjects in the first cohort. For the cohort, immune exposure information was limited to CMV serostatus. Most TCR sequences were seen in very few donors, while some public TCRs were found in many individuals. A later genetic analysis reported fewer N-insertions in productive TCRs among donors in an Asian-associated ancestry cluster than the roughly 670-donor mean. When HLA alleles, especially DR and DQ, strongly co-occurred, attributing TCR associations to individual alleles was difficult.

Receptors were amplified or captured by the immunoSEQ multiplex PCR assay. For the multiplex PCR, a mixture combining 60 forward primers for TCR Vbeta segments and 13 reverse primers for TCR Jbeta segments was used. The CDR3 region of rearranged TCR beta genes was amplified from genomic DNA by a multiplex PCR assay. On the Illumina HiSeq System, the amplified TCR beta libraries were sequenced as 87-base-pair reads. The authors' pipeline ran thus. A later analysis counted around 72 million unique TCR beta chains across the 650 to 700 repertoires, and around 9.9 million of these chains were shared by at least two donors. A nearest-neighbor algorithm error-corrected the raw reads and collapsed the reads into unique sequences, merging closely related sequences to remove PCR and sequencing errors. To assign V, D and J gene segments, CDR3 sequences were aligned to IMGT reference sequences. For a sequence to be retained, a match of at least six nucleotides was required to both a V gene segment and a J gene segment. Rearrangements were classified as productive when the CDR3 lacked stop codons and remained in frame with V and J, and all other rearrangements were classified as non-productive. Following IMGT convention, CDR3 was defined as the stretch from the second conserved V-encoded cysteine up to the conserved J-encoded phenylalanine. Sequences without an unambiguous match to a single V gene segment were excluded from the earlier analysis of a few hundred of the donors. In an earlier analysis of approximately 590 of the donors, a V segment was called functional when productive rearrangements were above 56.7%, and segregating when the standard deviation between donors exceeded 5%. A statistical classification framework was built for diagnosing cytomegalovirus status from the catalog of TCR beta chain sequences. In a later analysis, TCR nucleotide sequences were compared against IMGT/GENE-DB human TR gene sequences so that V and J genes could be assigned. The TCRdist pipeline was used in a later analysis to assign CDR3 sequences and most-parsimonious VDJ recombination scenarios. In a later analysis, every TCR beta chain was defined by the combination of its CDR3 amino acid sequence and its V-gene family, and reads without a unique V-gene family were dropped. To address suspected cross-contamination and a sequencing artifact, a later analysis removed a few hundred highly shared, low-generation-probability nucleotide sequences. A later analysis calculated a clonal expansion index for each public chain from normalized within-repertoire ranks of inferred template counts. In a later analysis, generation probabilities were computed with a VDJ recombination model fitted to out-of-frame rearrangements, and the resulting probabilities were checked against IGoR. In a later analysis, hypergeometric tests were used to score TCR-TCR, TCR-HLA and TCR-CMV co-occurrence, with a repertoire-size bias correction applied to TCR pairs. To estimate false discovery rates, a later analysis permuted the HLA or CMV assignments 20 times. A later analysis grouped co-occurring TCRs with DBSCAN, adding TCRdist sequence similarity when clustering within HLA-allele-positive subsets. Repertoires with fewer than 30,000 or more than 120,000 public chains, plus five repertoires with anomalous nucleotide sharing, were excluded from co-occurrence clustering. Not all clones reach the TCRdb copy of this immuneACCESS table, which keeps in-frame sequences only. Checked studies attribute under half of the gap to unresolved V genes and leave the rest unexplained. V and J calls and clone size are those listed in that table; D and trimming were worked out from the DNA. The table for this sample lists 150,000 to 200,000 clones; over 60% of them were counted only once. The ten largest make up 1.6% of the sample.

The table lists this clone with a few counts. Its antigen specificity is not known. One base away there is no much larger clone; base qualities are not given. The cohort consisted of 650 to 700 healthy bone marrow donors. At the time of sampling, all cohort members were nominally healthy, though unrecorded immune exposures were likely present. The donor was CMV seronegative and was included in the group of about 400 seronegative cohort members. Each donor provided a peripheral blood sample, and peripheral blood mononuclear cells were used for TCR beta sequencing. Genomic DNA was extracted from the blood cell samples with the Qiagen DNeasy Blood Extraction Kit. What was sequenced was PBMCs. This clonotype was sampled from a woman aged 25-40 years in good health and CMV-seronegative.

The DNA sequence is TGTGCCAGCAGCCCCCCCGGGGTTAGCTCCTACGAGCAGTACTTC. This is translated as CASSPPGVSSYEQYF. The receptor chain draws on TRBV5-4 and TRBJ2-7, and TRBD2 may be the D gene, going by 5 matching bases. As encoded in the germline V gene (reference sequence), CDR1 is SGHNT while CDR2 is YYREEE. The CDR3 numbers 15 residues from cysteine through phenylalanine. Just the 45-base CDR3 DNA is kept, in frame starting at base 1. Deletion took 4 bases off V and 0 bases off J, with a span of 14 bases between the germline ends.